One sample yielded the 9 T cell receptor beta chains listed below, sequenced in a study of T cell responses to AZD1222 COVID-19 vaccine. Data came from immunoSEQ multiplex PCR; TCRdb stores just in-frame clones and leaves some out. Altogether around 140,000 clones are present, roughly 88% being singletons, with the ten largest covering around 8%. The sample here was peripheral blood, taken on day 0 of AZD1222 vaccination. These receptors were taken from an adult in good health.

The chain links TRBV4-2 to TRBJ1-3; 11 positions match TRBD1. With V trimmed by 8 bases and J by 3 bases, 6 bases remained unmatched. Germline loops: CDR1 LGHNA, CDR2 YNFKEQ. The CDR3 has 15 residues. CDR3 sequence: CASGQGARIGNTIYF. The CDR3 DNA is TGTGCCAGCGGACAGGGGGCGAGGATTGGAAACACCATATATTTT.

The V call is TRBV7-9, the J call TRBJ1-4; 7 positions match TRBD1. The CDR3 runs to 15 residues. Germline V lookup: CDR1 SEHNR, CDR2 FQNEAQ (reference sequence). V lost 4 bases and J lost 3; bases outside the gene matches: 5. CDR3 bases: TGTGCCAGCAGCTCCTACAGGGGACCTAATGAAAAACTGTTTTTT. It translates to CASSSYRGPNEKLFF.

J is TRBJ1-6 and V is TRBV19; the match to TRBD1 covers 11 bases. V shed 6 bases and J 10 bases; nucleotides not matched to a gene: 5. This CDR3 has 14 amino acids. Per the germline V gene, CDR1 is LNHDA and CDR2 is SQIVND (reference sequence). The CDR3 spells CASSRGTGGSPLHF. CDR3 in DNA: TGTGCCAGTAGCAGGGGGACAGGGGGATCACCCCTCCACTTT.

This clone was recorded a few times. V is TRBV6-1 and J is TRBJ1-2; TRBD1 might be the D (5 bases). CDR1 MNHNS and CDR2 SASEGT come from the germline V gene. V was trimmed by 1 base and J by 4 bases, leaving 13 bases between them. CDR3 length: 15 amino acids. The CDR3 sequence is CASSEGRGAGYGYTF. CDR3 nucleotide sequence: TGTGCCAGCAGTGAAGGAAGAGGGGCAGGCTATGGCTACACCTTC.

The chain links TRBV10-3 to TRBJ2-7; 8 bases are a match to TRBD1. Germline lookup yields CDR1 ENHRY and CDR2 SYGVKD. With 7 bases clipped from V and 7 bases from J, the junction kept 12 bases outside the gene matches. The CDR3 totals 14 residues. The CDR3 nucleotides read TGTGCCATCAAGTCGCAGGACAGGGTTAGTGAGCAGTACTTC. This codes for CAIKSQDRVSEQYF.

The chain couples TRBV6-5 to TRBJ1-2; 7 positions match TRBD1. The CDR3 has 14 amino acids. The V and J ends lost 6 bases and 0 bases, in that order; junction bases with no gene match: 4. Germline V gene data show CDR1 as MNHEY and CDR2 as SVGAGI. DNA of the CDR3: TGTGCCAGCAGAACCGGGACAGCTAACTATGGCTACACCTTC. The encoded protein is CASRTGTANYGYTF.

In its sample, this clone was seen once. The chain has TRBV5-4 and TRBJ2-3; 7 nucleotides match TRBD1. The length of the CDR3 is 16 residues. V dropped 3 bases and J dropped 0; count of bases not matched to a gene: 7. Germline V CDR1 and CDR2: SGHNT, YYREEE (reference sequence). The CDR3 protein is CASSYAQGLSTDTQYF. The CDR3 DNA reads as TGTGCCAGCAGCTACGCACAGGGGCTCAGCACAGATACGCAGTATTTT.

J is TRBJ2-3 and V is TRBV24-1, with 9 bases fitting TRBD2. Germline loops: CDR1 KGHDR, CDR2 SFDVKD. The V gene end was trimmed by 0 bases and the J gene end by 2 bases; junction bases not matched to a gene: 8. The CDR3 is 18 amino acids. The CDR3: CATSDLAPLAGTTDTQYF. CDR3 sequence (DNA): TGTGCCACCAGTGATTTGGCCCCCCTAGCGGGGACCACAGATACGCAGTATTTT.

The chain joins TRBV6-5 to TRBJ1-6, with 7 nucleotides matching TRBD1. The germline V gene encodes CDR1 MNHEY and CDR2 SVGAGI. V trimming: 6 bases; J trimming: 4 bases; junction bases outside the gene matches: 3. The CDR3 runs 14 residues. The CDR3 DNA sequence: TGTGCCAGCAGGCCGACAGGGTATAATTCACCCCTCCACTTT. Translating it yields CASRPTGYNSPLHF.